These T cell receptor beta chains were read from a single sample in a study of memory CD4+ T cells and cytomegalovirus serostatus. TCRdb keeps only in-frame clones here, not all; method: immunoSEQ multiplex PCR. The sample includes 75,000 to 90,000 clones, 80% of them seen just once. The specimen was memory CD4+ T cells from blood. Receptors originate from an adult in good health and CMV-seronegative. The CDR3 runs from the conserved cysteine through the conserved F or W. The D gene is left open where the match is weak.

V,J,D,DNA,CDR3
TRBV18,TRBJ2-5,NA,TGTGCCAGCTCACCACCGTTTAGCCAAGAGACCCAGTACTTC,CASSPPFSQETQYF
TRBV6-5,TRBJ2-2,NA,TGTGCCAGCAGCCGTGACTGGCAGGGGAACGGGGAGCTGTTTTTT,CASSRDWQGNGELFF
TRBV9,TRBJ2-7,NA,TGTGCCAGCAGCGCTACACCTCCGGGACTCACGGACCCCTACGAGCAGTACTTC,CASSATPPGLTDPYEQYF
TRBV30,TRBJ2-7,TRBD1,TGTGCCTGGAACGGACAGGGCCCCTACGAGCAGTACTTC,CAWNGQGPYEQYF
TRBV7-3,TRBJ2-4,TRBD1,TGTGCCAGCAGCTTAACGGGGACAGGGTGGGACATTCAGTACTTC,CASSLTGTGWDIQYF
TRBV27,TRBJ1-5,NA,TGTGCCAGCAGTGGCTCAGGACCAAATAGCAATCAGCCCCAGCATTTT,CASSGSGPNSNQPQHF
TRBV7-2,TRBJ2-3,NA,TGTGCCAGCAGCTTAGCTAGCAGCACAGATACGCAGTATTTT,CASSLASSTDTQYF
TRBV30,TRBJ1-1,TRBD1,TGTGCCTGCCCAGGAGTACAGGGGGGTTACACTGAAGCTTTCTTT,CACPGVQGGYTEAFF
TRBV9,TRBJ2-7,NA,TGTGCCAGCAGCGTAGAGGCAGGGAGAGCCTACGAGCAGTACTTC,CASSVEAGRAYEQYF
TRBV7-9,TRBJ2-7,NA,TGTGCCAGCAGCTTAGTGTCAGACGAGCAGTACTTC,CASSLVSDEQYF
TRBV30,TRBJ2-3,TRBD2,TGTGCCTGGAGTCCCCCCGAGCGGGGGGGCACAGATACGCAGTATTTT,CAWSPPERGGTDTQYF
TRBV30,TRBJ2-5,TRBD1,TGTGCCTGGTCGACAGGGGATGGAGAGACCCAGTACTTC,CAWSTGDGETQYF
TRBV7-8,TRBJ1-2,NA,TGTGCCAGCAGCCCCCGTGAGGGCAATGGCTACACCTTC,CASSPREGNGYTF
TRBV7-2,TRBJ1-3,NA,TGTGCCAGCAGCCCAGGGGATTTCTCTGGAAACACCATATATTTT,CASSPGDFSGNTIYF